This T cell receptor (beta chain) was sequenced for a study of blood T cell repertoires in COVID-19. Study as a whole: Samples representing acute and convalescent COVID-19 were sourced from the United States, Italy and Spain. PBMCs, B-cell-depleted T cells, or T cells provided the cDNA or gDNA that made up the material.

Of note for this clone: Distinct nucleotide sequences in the sample also encode this CDR3.

Per the original data handling: Reference gene primers were amplified, and this amplification served to estimate nucleated cell counts. TCRdb's copy holds only in-frame clones and misses some; the assay was immunoSEQ multiplex PCR. V and J calls and clone size are given by that table; D and trimming were obtained from the DNA. The sample contains roughly 170,000 clones, 87% of which appear only once. The germline gives CDR1 SGHNT, CDR2 YYREEE (reference sequence). This CDR3 is built from 17 residues. V lost 4 bases and J lost 5; bases outside the gene matches: 6. The TCR originated in a woman in her late teens or twenties who had recovered from COVID-19. The chain uses TRBV5-4 and TRBJ2-2, with TRBD2 identical over 15 bases. Material for sequencing was peripheral blood. CDR3 nucleotide sequence: TGTGCCAGCAGCCCCGGACTAGCGGGGGGGCGGACCGGGGAGCTGTTTTTT. It codes for CASSPGLAGGRTGELFF.